The present TCR beta chain was sequenced within a study of cytomegalovirus exposure and HLA in healthy donors. Regarding the study as a whole: Analysis performed later found about 18,000 TCR beta sequences associated with HLA alleles at 0.05 false discovery rate. The study listed 150 to 200 cytomegalovirus-associated TCR beta chains. Many donors shared some public TCRs, even though most TCR sequences were rare. CMV antigen specificity of a few CMV-associated chains was confirmed in vitro.

This PCR relied on a set of 60 Vbeta primers and 13 Jbeta primers. Sequencing was performed with immunoSEQ multiplex PCR; in TCRdb, only in-frame clones are kept and a portion is missing. The repertoire consists of about 110,000 clones, with approximately 83% occurring once and the leading ten covering about 1.8%. Regarding this clone: The antigen is not known.

CDR3 size: 15 residues. Germline-derived CDR1 and CDR2 are SGHRS and YFSETQ. V shed 4 bases and J 1 base; nucleotides not matched to a gene: 8. The sequencing input was PBMCs. V usage is TRBV5-1 and J usage is TRBJ2-7; 7 bases fit TRBD1. The source is a man in his forties in good health and CMV-seronegative. The CDR3 region is CASSQGTARSYEQYF. The CDR3 DNA follows: TGCGCCAGCAGCCAAGGGACAGCCCGATCCTACGAGCAGTACTTC.